This is a list of T cell receptor beta chains from one sample in a study of OX40 agonist ivuxolimab in advanced cancers. Method: immunoSEQ multiplex PCR; TCRdb's copy keeps in-frame clones and lacks some. Of more than 60,000 clones listed, roughly nine tenths are singletons. The input for sequencing was CD4+ or CD8+ T cells sorted from blood, taken in a trial of the OX40 agonist ivuxolimab. These receptors all come from an adult with an advanced solid tumor such as melanoma, head and neck, liver or kidney cancer. Each CDR3 is given with its conserved first and last residue. The D gene is left open where the match is weak. The listing skips clone size in some rows; elsewhere it reads once, few, many or a size class.

J,D,V,length,size,CDR3,DNA
TRBJ2-7,TRBD1,TRBV19,14,NA,CASSTDREHLEQYF,TGTGCCAGTAGTACGGACAGGGAGCATCTGGAGCAGTACTTC
TRBJ1-2,TRBD1,TRBV5-8,16,once,CASSLWGQPRSYGYTF,TGTGCCAGCAGCTTGTGGGGACAGCCCCGAAGCTATGGCTACACCTTC
TRBJ2-1,TRBD2,TRBV2,14,NA,CASDSSGRADEQFF,TGTGCCAGTGATTCTAGCGGGAGGGCCGATGAGCAGTTCTTC
TRBJ2-2,NA,TRBV6-5,15,NA,CASSYTGPMAGELFF,TGTGCCAGCAGTTACACTGGACCGATGGCCGGGGAGCTGTTTTTT
TRBJ2-1,TRBD2,TRBV7-2,15,NA,CASSPNGGDYNEQFF,TGTGCCAGCAGCCCCAACGGGGGGGACTACAATGAGCAGTTCTTC
TRBJ1-5,NA,TRBV28,12,NA,CASSWSNQPQHF,TGTGCCAGCAGTTGGAGCAATCAGCCCCAGCATTTT
TRBJ2-5,TRBD2,TRBV19,15,NA,CASKGLAGGWETQYF,TGTGCCAGTAAAGGACTAGCGGGAGGCTGGGAGACCCAGTACTTC
TRBJ1-2,NA,TRBV9,15,NA,CASSVVAGFNYGYTF,TGTGCCAGCAGCGTAGTAGCGGGGTTTAACTATGGCTACACCTTC
TRBJ2-7,TRBD1,TRBV29-1,13,NA,CSVTGTDYYEQYF,TGCAGCGTTACCGGGACAGATTACTACGAGCAGTACTTC
TRBJ1-2,NA,TRBV19,13,NA,CASRRGGLDGYTF,TGTGCCAGTAGACGGGGGGGCCTCGATGGCTACACCTTC
TRBJ2-7,NA,TRBV19,14,NA,CASSSKTVIYEQYF,TGTGCCAGTAGTAGCAAGACAGTAATCTACGAGCAGTACTTC
TRBJ2-1,NA,TRBV5-1,16,NA,CASSFSAESSYNEQFF,TGCGCCAGCAGCTTTTCGGCAGAGAGCTCCTACAATGAGCAGTTCTTC
TRBJ2-3,NA,TRBV6-4,12,NA,CASSAGGDTQYF,TGTGCCAGCAGTGCCGGGGGAGATACGCAGTATTTT
TRBJ2-7,NA,TRBV7-9,15,NA,CASSLTRGVYYEQYF,TGTGCCAGCAGCCTAACGAGGGGGGTTTACTACGAGCAGTACTTC
TRBJ2-1,NA,TRBV5-1,14,NA,CASSLREFRDEQFF,TGCGCCAGCAGCTTGAGGGAGTTTAGGGATGAGCAGTTCTTC
TRBJ2-1,TRBD2,TRBV19,18,NA,CASSITSIRLAGESEQFF,TGTGCCAGTAGTATCACTTCGATTCGACTAGCGGGAGAGAGTGAGCAGTTCTTC
TRBJ2-2,TRBD2,TRBV7-3,15,NA,CASSLSSGLTGELFF,TGTGCCAGCAGCTTATCTAGCGGGCTCACCGGGGAGCTGTTTTTT
TRBJ1-4,NA,TRBV27,15,NA,CASSLFRGGPEKLFF,TGTGCCAGCAGTTTATTTCGAGGGGGTCCGGAAAAACTGTTTTTT
TRBJ2-1,TRBD2,TRBV5-4,16,NA,CASSGGAGASYNEQFF,TGTGCCAGCAGCGGAGGAGCGGGAGCCTCCTACAATGAGCAGTTCTTC
TRBJ1-1,NA,TRBV27,14,few,CASLRRGAPTEAFF,TGTGCCAGCCTACGGAGAGGAGCACCCACTGAAGCTTTCTTT
TRBJ2-7,NA,TRBV2,14,NA,CASSDGTWGYEQYF,TGTGCCAGCAGTGATGGAACCTGGGGCTACGAGCAGTACTTC
TRBJ2-3,NA,TRBV9,15,NA,CASSVAGVVVDTQYF,TGTGCCAGCAGCGTAGCGGGAGTCGTGGTAGATACGCAGTATTTT
TRBJ2-7,TRBD1,TRBV27,13,NA,CASTGTGTYEQYF,TGTGCCAGCACTGGGACAGGGACGTACGAGCAGTACTTC
TRBJ1-6,NA,TRBV4-1,14,NA,CASSPAANESPLHF,TGCGCCAGCAGCCCCGCCGCGAACGAATCACCCCTCCACTTT
TRBJ1-1,NA,TRBV29-1,11,NA,CSVGPETEAFF,TGCAGCGTTGGGCCAGAAACTGAAGCTTTCTTT
TRBJ1-2,NA,TRBV2,12,NA,CASIGRDYGYTF,TGTGCCAGCATTGGTCGGGACTATGGCTACACCTTC
TRBJ1-3,TRBD1,TRBV9,17,NA,CASSPRTGGLSGNTIYF,TGTGCCAGCAGCCCACGGACAGGGGGCCTCTCTGGAAACACCATATATTTT
TRBJ2-1,TRBD2,TRBV29-1,12,NA,CSVGLAGVEQFF,TGCAGCGTTGGCCTAGCGGGGGTTGAGCAGTTCTTC
TRBJ2-1,NA,TRBV27,15,NA,CASSLDWSSYNEQFF,TGTGCCAGCAGCCTGGACTGGAGCTCCTACAATGAGCAGTTCTTC
TRBJ2-1,NA,TRBV30,13,few,CAWSRGSYNEQFF,TGTGCCTGGAGCAGGGGATCCTACAATGAGCAGTTCTTC
TRBJ2-1,NA,TRBV28,15,once,CASTPGHRSYNEQFF,TGTGCCAGCACACCTGGACATCGCTCCTACAATGAGCAGTTCTTC
TRBJ1-2,TRBD1,TRBV10-2,13,NA,CASSEAGGDGYTF,TGCGCCAGCAGTGAGGCAGGGGGCGATGGCTACACCTTC
TRBJ2-5,TRBD1,TRBV5-8,15,NA,CASRTDGQGQETQYF,TGTGCCAGCAGAACTGACGGACAGGGACAAGAGACCCAGTACTTC
TRBJ2-7,TRBD2,TRBV5-6,16,NA,CASSHGLAGDRYEQYF,TGTGCCAGCAGCCACGGACTAGCGGGGGACCGCTACGAGCAGTACTTC
TRBJ2-3,TRBD2,TRBV5-4,16,NA,CASSPRGGPSTDTQYF,TGTGCCAGCAGTCCGCGGGGGGGCCCGAGCACAGATACGCAGTATTTT
TRBJ1-2,TRBD1,TRBV7-9,13,NA,CASLTGGGYGYTF,TGTGCCAGCCTTACAGGGGGTGGCTATGGCTACACCTTC
TRBJ2-2,NA,TRBV6-6,12,NA,CASSPITGELFF,TGTGCCAGCAGTCCAATTACCGGGGAGCTGTTTTTT
TRBJ1-1,TRBD1,TRBV2,14,NA,CASKGQGANTEAFF,TGTGCCAGCAAAGGACAGGGGGCGAACACTGAAGCTTTCTTT
TRBJ2-5,TRBD2,TRBV30,14,NA,CAWLLAGVGETQYF,TGTGCCTGGTTACTAGCGGGAGTCGGAGAGACCCAGTACTTC
TRBJ2-7,TRBD1,TRBV4-1,15,few,CASSLLDRGSYEQYF,TGCGCCAGCAGTCTTCTGGACAGGGGTTCCTACGAGCAGTACTTC
TRBJ1-1,NA,TRBV29-1,13,NA,CSVEDRGWTEAFF,TGCAGCGTTGAAGACAGGGGATGGACTGAAGCTTTCTTT
TRBJ2-7,TRBD2,TRBV4-1,15,NA,CASSQVGASGYEQYF,TGCGCCAGCAGCCAGGTCGGGGCTAGCGGCTACGAGCAGTACTTC
TRBJ2-5,TRBD1,TRBV30,14,NA,CAWRDRGVQETQYF,TGTGCCTGGAGGGACAGGGGGGTCCAAGAGACCCAGTACTTC
TRBJ1-1,TRBD1,TRBV30,13,few,CAWSTGEDTEAFF,TGTGCCTGGTCCACAGGGGAGGACACTGAAGCTTTCTTT
TRBJ2-1,NA,TRBV28,15,NA,CASSFYGTSYNEQFF,TGTGCCAGCAGTTTTTATGGGACTTCCTACAATGAGCAGTTCTTC
TRBJ2-2,NA,TRBV7-9,14,NA,CASSLVQNTGELFF,TGTGCCAGCAGCTTAGTCCAGAACACCGGGGAGCTGTTTTTT
TRBJ2-7,NA,TRBV10-3,14,once,CAISESQASYEQYF,TGTGCCATCAGTGAGTCGCAGGCCTCCTACGAGCAGTACTTC
TRBJ1-6,TRBD1,TRBV5-8,16,NA,CASSGTGGASNSPLHF,TGTGCCAGCAGTGGGACAGGGGGCGCGAGTAATTCACCCCTCCACTTT
TRBJ1-2,TRBD1,TRBV7-9,17,once,CASSPPRGTGRDYGYTF,TGTGCCAGCAGCCCGCCTCGCGGGACAGGGAGGGACTATGGCTACACCTTC
TRBJ2-7,NA,TRBV7-3,15,NA,CASSLSGGVYEEQYF,TGTGCCAGCAGCTTATCTGGGGGCGTGTACGAAGAGCAGTACTTC
TRBJ1-1,NA,TRBV30,12,NA,CAWSVVNTEAFF,TGTGCCTGGAGTGTAGTGAACACTGAAGCTTTCTTT
TRBJ2-5,NA,TRBV19,13,NA,CASSILDGETQYF,TGTGCCAGTAGTATTCTAGACGGAGAGACCCAGTACTTC
TRBJ2-1,NA,TRBV27,13,NA,CASSSGPYNEQFF,TGTGCCAGCAGTTCGGGACCATACAATGAGCAGTTCTTC
TRBJ2-7,NA,TRBV14,13,NA,CASSPPRPYEQYF,TGTGCCAGCAGCCCCCCGAGGCCCTACGAGCAGTACTTC
TRBJ2-3,NA,TRBV10-1,17,NA,CASSESITSTVEDTQYF,TGCGCCAGCAGTGAGTCCATAACTAGTACAGTAGAGGATACGCAGTATTTT
TRBJ2-7,NA,TRBV19,15,NA,CASSPNDGSSDEQYF,TGTGCCAGTAGTCCCAACGACGGGTCTTCGGACGAGCAGTACTTC
TRBJ2-7,NA,TRBV7-9,13,NA,CASSLATSYEQYF,TGTGCCAGCAGCTTAGCTACCTCCTACGAGCAGTACTTC
TRBJ2-4,NA,TRBV7-2,12,NA,CASSLAENIQYF,TGTGCCAGCAGCTTAGCAGAAAACATTCAGTACTTC
TRBJ1-2,NA,TRBV5-4,12,NA,CASRGTNYGYTF,TGTGCCAGCAGAGGAACTAACTATGGCTACACCTTC
TRBJ1-2,NA,TRBV7-8,12,NA,CASSLDSNGYTF,TGTGCCAGCAGCTTGGACAGCAATGGCTACACCTTC